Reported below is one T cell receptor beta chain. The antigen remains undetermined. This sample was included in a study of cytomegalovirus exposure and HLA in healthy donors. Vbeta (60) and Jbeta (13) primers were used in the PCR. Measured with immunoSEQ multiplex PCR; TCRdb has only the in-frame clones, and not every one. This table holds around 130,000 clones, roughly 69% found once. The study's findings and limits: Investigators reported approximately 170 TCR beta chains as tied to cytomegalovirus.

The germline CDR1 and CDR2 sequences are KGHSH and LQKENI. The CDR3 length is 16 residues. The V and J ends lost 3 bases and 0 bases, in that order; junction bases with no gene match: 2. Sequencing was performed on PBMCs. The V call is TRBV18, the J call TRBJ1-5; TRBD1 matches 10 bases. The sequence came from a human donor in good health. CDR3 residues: CASSPGQGISNQPQHF. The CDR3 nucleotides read TGTGCCAGCTCACCGGGACAGGGGATTAGCAATCAGCCCCAGCATTTT.